These T cell receptor beta chains were read from a single sample in a study of OX40 agonist ivuxolimab in advanced cancers. Sequencing used immunoSEQ multiplex PCR; TCRdb keeps in-frame clones, though not all of them. Of about 63,000 clones listed, 80% to 90% are singletons. Sequenced here: CD4+ or CD8+ T cells sorted from blood, sampled in a trial of the OX40 agonist ivuxolimab. These receptors were taken from an adult with an advanced solid tumor such as melanoma, head and neck, liver or kidney cancer. Each CDR3 is given with its conserved first and last residue. The D gene is left open where the match is weak. Clone size is stated in some rows and not others, as once, few, many or a class when expanded.

j_gene,v_gene,d_gene,abundance,CDR3nt,CDR3aa
TRBJ2-7,TRBV28,NA,NA,TGTGCCAGCAGTGTGGACTCGGGCGAGCAGTACTTC,CASSVDSGEQYF
TRBJ2-7,TRBV29-1,NA,NA,TGCAGCGTGGAACGGGACAACTACGAGCAGTACTTC,CSVERDNYEQYF
TRBJ2-1,TRBV27,NA,NA,TGTGCCAGCACGACATCCTACAATGAGCAGTTCTTC,CASTTSYNEQFF
TRBJ2-1,TRBV7-3,NA,NA,TGTGCCAGCAGCTACTCCGGGGGCCTTCAGTTCTTC,CASSYSGGLQFF
TRBJ2-1,TRBV30,TRBD2,NA,TGTGCCTGCAGACTAGCGGGAGTGGGTAATGAGCAGTTCTTC,CACRLAGVGNEQFF
TRBJ2-5,TRBV27,NA,NA,TGTGCCAGCAGCAAATGGTCGGGGCTGGCGGAGACCCAGTACTTC,CASSKWSGLAETQYF
TRBJ1-5,TRBV30,NA,few,TGTGCCTGGAGTGTACGGGGCAGGGGCTCCAATCAGCCCCAGCATTTT,CAWSVRGRGSNQPQHF
TRBJ2-1,TRBV4-1,NA,NA,TGCGCCAGCAGCCAAAACACGAACGTCAATGAGCAGTTCTTC,CASSQNTNVNEQFF
TRBJ1-5,TRBV28,TRBD1,once,TGTGCCAGCAGCCCGTTCCGGGACAGTCAGCCCCAGCATTTT,CASSPFRDSQPQHF
TRBJ2-1,TRBV7-3,NA,once,TGTGCCAGCAGCCTAGGGCGTTACCCCAATGAGCAGTTCTTC,CASSLGRYPNEQFF
TRBJ1-3,TRBV7-6,NA,NA,TGTGCCAGCAGCATTGGTCAATCTGGAAACACCATATATTTT,CASSIGQSGNTIYF
TRBJ2-7,TRBV27,TRBD1,NA,TGTGCCAGCAGTTTGGACAGGGGCAGAGAGCAGTACTTC,CASSLDRGREQYF
TRBJ2-2,TRBV23-1,TRBD2,NA,TGCGCCAGCATAGCGGGAGTGAACACCGGGGAGCTGTTTTTT,CASIAGVNTGELFF
TRBJ1-1,TRBV10-3,NA,NA,TGTGCCATCAGTGAGTCCGACAGGATCCGCACTGAAGCTTTCTTT,CAISESDRIRTEAFF